Listed here are 5 T cell receptor beta chains from one sample, sequenced in a study of persistence of HIV-infected CD4 T cells (TCRdb year 2020). No antigens are known for them. The immunoSEQ hsTCRB assay version 4, run in survey mode, was used to sequence TCRbeta repertoires from genomic DNA. TCRdb retrieved this table from immuneACCESS and kept in-frame rearrangements only. Not all clones are present; in checked studies, unresolved V genes account for under half, and no reason is known for the remainder. The sample table shows about 41,000 clones, and 78% are seen once. The top ten clones comprise around 14% of the sample. This sample's treatment or condition label indicates: suppressive antiretroviral therapy. A pool of overlapping HIV-1 Gag 15-mer peptides, at roughly 1 ug per peptide per mL, was used to stimulate the cells. Memory CD4+ T cells that did not respond, being CD40L-negative, CD69-negative and CD45RO-high, were sorted as memory populations depleted of antigen-responding cells.

The specimen comprised CD4+ T cells sorted from PBMCs after approximately 19-hour stimulation, sampled from a patient who received antiretroviral therapy. Per the publication, the cell subset or site label means: CD40L-CD69- CD45RO-high memory CD4 T cells not responding to Gag peptides. Receptors originate from an adult man with HIV who was CMV-seropositive.

This sequence joins TRBV5-6 and TRBJ1-5; D not resolved. Germline V gene data show CDR1 as SGHDT and CDR2 as YYEEEE. This CDR3 is 15 amino acids long. Deletions cut 3 bases from V and 3 bases from J, with 13 bases between. CDR3 sequence reads: CASSSDPSPNQPQHF. CDR3 nucleotide sequence: TGTGCCAGCAGCTCGGACCCTAGCCCCAATCAGCCCCAGCATTTT.

V is TRBV5-1 and J is TRBJ1-1, with D possibly being TRBD1 (6 bases). V was cut by 0 bases and J by 5 bases, with 14 bases left in between. Germline values: CDR1 SGHRS, CDR2 YFSETQ. This CDR3 has 15 amino acids. CDR3 sequence (DNA): TGCGCCAGCAGCTTGGCCTATGGAGGGGGAACTGAAGCTTTCTTT. This gives the protein CASSLAYGGGTEAFF.

The V call is TRBV9, the J call TRBJ1-2, with D perhaps matching TRBD1 (5 bases). The CDR3 runs 13 residues. Trimming removed 6 bases from V and 2 bases from J, with 11 bases in between. From germline, CDR1 is SGDLS and CDR2 YYNGEE. The DNA for the CDR3 is TGTGCCAGCACTAGGGGCAGCAACTATGGCTACACCTTC. This gives the protein CASTRGSNYGYTF.

The V and J genes are TRBV30 and TRBJ1-1; D is ambiguous. CDR1 is GTSNPN and CDR2 is SVGIG in the germline V gene (reference sequence). Between the trimmed V and J ends, which lost 5 bases and 1 base, there was a span of 8 bases. The length of the CDR3 is 12 residues. The CDR3 DNA reads TGTGCCTGGGGGTTGCCGAACACTGAAGCTTTCTTT. It yields the protein CAWGLPNTEAFF.

This chain links TRBV19 with TRBJ2-7, with 9 bases lining up with TRBD1. The CDR3 sequence is 15 residues long. V lost 5 bases and J lost 5; bases outside the gene matches: 10. The germline gives CDR1 LNHDA, CDR2 SQIVND (reference sequence). CDR3 in amino acids: CASSLGQGPLHEQYF. In DNA form, the CDR3 reads TGTGCCAGTAGTTTGGGACAGGGTCCTCTCCACGAGCAGTACTTC. Together with reference TRBV19 and TRBJ2-7, the CDR3 gives the full variable domain: DGGITQSPKYLFRKEGQNVTLSCEQNLNHDAMYWYRQDPGQGLRLIYYSQIVNDFQKGDIAEGYSVSREKKESFPLTVTSAQKNPTAFYLCASSLGQGPLHEQYFGPGTRLTVT.